This TCR beta chain was found in a study of CD8+ T cells in alopecia areata. On the study more broadly: Treated patients were dosed with oral tofacitinib, taking 5 to 10 mg twice daily.

V was shortened by 4 bases and J by 0 bases, with 12 bases between the two germline ends. The CDR3 consists of 15 residues. From germline, CDR1 is MGHDK and CDR2 SYGVNS. cDNA serving as the sequencing template came from extracted, reverse transcribed RNA. Generated by immunoSEQ multiplex PCR, the TCRdb table keeps only in-frame clones and is missing some. The sample contains over 95,000 clones, roughly two fifths of which appear only once. This TCR was sampled from a human donor with alopecia areata. Sequenced: CD4+ T cells sorted from blood. The chain recombines TRBV25-1 with TRBJ1-1, with D uncertain. CDR3 coding DNA: TGTGCCAGCAGTGCACACAGCTCCATGAACACTGAAGCTTTCTTT. Its protein product is CASSAHSSMNTEAFF.